The sequence of this TCR beta chain was determined in a study of blood T cell repertoires in COVID-19. Across the study: Collection of acute and convalescent COVID-19 samples took place in the United States, Italy and Spain. In each case, the material was cDNA or gDNA derived from T cells, B-cell-depleted T cells, or PBMCs.

Under the authors' procedure: Nucleated cell counts were estimated from reference gene primer amplification. Method: immunoSEQ multiplex PCR; TCRdb's copy keeps in-frame clones and lacks some. From that table come the V and J calls and clone size; the DNA was used to work out D and trimming. The repertoire holds hundreds of thousands of clones, with approximately 90% as singletons. Seattle's enrolled individuals joined amid active infection and were then monitored longitudinally. Sequenced material: peripheral blood. This sequence was found in a woman aged 45-59 years with COVID-19, enrolled during active disease.

The CDR3 DNA reads TGTGCCAGCAGGAAGGCGGGGGGTTCGAACGGGGAGCTGTTTTTT. This translates into CASRKAGGSNGELFF. V is TRBV3-1 (or the pseudogene TRBV3-2) and J is TRBJ2-2; 8 bases line up with TRBD2. Germline V CDR1 and CDR2: LGHDT, YNNKEL (reference sequence). Trimming removed 6 bases from V and 7 bases from J; junction bases left unmatched: 10. The length of the CDR3 is 15 residues.